This T cell receptor (beta chain) was identified in a study of T cells in Graves' hyperthyroidism and ophthalmopathy. RNA transcripts provided the source from which TCR beta CDR3 regions were amplified. A set of HTBI primers served as the primers for a first-round RT-PCR of the TCR CDR3. TCRdb ran MiXCR on the multiplex PCR reads and lists one entry per CDR3 protein. The data contain 200,000 to 300,000 distinct CDR3 sequences, around 15% of them seen just once; the ten biggest clones take up around 26%. General observations from the study: By a 13 V-J model, ophthalmopathy was set apart from stable hyperthyroidism. Within blood appeared most thyroid clonotypes that had expanded above 0.001.

This clonotype was seen repeatedly, ten times or more. Antigen specificity is unknown. The study excluded patients with uncontrolled infection, other autoimmune disease, pregnancy or lactation. Fresh peripheral blood, under 13 ml, yielded the PBMCs. Material: blood. This clonotype was obtained from a woman aged 18-29 years with Graves' ophthalmopathy.

CDR3 bases: TGTGCCATACAGGGAGTCGGCGTGAATTCACCCCTCCACTTT. This sequence encodes CAIQGVGVNSPLHF. V is TRBV10-3 and J is TRBJ1-6, with D maybe TRBD1 (6 bases). In germline, CDR1 is ENHRY, CDR2 SYGVKD. With 9 bases removed from V and 7 bases from J, the gap between germline ends came to 16 bases. CDR3 length: 14 residues.